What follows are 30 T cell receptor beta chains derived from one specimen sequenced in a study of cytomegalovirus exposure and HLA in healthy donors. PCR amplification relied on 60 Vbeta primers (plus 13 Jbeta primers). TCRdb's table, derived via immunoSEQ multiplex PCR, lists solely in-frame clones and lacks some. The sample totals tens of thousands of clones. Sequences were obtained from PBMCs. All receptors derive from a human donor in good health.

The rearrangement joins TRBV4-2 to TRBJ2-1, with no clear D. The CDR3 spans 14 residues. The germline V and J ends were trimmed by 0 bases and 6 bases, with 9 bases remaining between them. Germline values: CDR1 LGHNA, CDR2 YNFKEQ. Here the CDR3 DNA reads TGTGCCAGCAGCCAAGAATCGGAGCGCAATGAGCAGTTCTTC. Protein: CASSQESERNEQFF.

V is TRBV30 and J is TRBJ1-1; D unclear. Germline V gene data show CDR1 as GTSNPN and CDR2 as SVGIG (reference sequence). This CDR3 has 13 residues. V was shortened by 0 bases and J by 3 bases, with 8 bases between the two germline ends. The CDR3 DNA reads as TGTGCCTGGAGTGTACTAGGGTACACTGAAGCTTTCTTT. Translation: CAWSVLGYTEAFF.

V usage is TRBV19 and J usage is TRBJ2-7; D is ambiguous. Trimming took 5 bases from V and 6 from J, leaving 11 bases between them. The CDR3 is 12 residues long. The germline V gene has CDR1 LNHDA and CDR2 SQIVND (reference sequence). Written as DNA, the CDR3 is TGTGCCAGTAGTCCCCAAGGAGCCGAGCAGTACTTC. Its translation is CASSPQGAEQYF. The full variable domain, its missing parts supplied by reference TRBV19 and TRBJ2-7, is DGGITQSPKYLFRKEGQNVTLSCEQNLNHDAMYWYRQDPGQGLRLIYYSQIVNDFQKGDIAEGYSVSREKKESFPLTVTSAQKNPTAFYLCASSPQGAEQYFGPGTRLTVT.

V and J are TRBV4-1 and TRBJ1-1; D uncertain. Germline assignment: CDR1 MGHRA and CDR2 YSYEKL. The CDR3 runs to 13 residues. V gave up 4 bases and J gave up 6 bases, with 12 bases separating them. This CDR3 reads CASSLYSVSEAFF. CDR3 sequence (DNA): TGCGCCAGCAGCCTATACTCGGTATCTGAAGCTTTCTTT.

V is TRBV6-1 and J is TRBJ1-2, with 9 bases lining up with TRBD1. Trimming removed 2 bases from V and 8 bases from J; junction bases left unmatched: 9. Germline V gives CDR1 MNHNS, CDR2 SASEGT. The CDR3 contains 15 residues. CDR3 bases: TGTGCCAGCAGTGAAACAGGGGGCCGGTTCGGGGGCTACACCTTC. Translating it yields CASSETGGRFGGYTF.

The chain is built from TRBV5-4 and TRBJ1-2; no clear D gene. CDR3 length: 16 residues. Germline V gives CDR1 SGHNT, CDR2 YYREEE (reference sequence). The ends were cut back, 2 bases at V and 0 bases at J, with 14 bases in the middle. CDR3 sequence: CASSFPASLANYGYTF. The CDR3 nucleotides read TGTGCCAGCAGCTTCCCTGCCAGCCTAGCTAACTATGGCTACACCTTC. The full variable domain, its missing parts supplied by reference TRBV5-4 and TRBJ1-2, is ETGVTQSPTHLIKTRGQQVTLRCSSQSGHNTVSWYQQALGQGPQFIFQYYREEENGRGNFPPRFSGLQFPNYSSELNVNALELDDSALYLCASSFPASLANYGYTFGSGTRLTVV.

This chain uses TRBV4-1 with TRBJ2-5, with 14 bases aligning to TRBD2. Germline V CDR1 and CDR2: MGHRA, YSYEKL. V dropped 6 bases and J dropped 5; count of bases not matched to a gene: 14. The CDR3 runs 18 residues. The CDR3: CASSRTSGLAGERETQYF. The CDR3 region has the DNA TGCGCCAGCAGTCGAACCTCGGGACTAGCGGGGGAACGGGAGACCCAGTACTTC.

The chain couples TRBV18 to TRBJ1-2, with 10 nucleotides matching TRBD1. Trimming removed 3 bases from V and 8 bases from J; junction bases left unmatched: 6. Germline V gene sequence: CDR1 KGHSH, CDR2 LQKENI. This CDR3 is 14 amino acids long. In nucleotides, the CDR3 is TGTGCCAGCTCACCGGGACAGGGGATGAAGGGCTACACCTTC. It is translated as CASSPGQGMKGYTF.

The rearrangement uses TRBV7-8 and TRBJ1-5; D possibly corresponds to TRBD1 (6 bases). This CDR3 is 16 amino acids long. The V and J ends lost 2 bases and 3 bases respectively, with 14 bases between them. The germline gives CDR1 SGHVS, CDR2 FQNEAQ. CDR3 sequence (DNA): TGTGCCAGCAGCTTAACCACAGGGTGGGCCAATCAGCCCCAGCATTTT. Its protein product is CASSLTTGWANQPQHF.

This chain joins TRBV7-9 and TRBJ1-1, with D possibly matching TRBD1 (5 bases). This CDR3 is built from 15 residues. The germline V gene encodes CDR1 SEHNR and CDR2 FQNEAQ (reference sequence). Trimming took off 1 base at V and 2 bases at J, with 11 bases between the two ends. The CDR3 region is CASSLGWTSNTEAFF. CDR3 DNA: TGTGCCAGCAGCTTAGGCTGGACATCCAACACTGAAGCTTTCTTT.

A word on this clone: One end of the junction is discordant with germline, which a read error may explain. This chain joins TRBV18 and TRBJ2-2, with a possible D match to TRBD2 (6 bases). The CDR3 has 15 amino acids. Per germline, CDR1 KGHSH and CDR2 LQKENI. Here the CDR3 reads CASSPPPWRAGELFF. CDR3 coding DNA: TGTGCCAGCTCCCCACCCCCTTGGAGGGCCGGGGAGCTGTTTTTT.

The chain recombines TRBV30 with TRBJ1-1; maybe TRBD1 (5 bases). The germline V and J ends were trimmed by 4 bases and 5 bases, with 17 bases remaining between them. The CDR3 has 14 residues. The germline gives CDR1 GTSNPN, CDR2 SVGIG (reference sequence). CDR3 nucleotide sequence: TGTGCCTGGAATAACATCCTACGGGGGACTGAAGCTTTCTTT. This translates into CAWNNILRGTEAFF.

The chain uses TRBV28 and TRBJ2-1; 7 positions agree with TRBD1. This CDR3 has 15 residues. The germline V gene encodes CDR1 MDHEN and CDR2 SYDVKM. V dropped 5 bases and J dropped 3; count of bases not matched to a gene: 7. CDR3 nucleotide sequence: TGTGCCAGCAGTCTGGACAGGTTTAACTACAATGAGCAGTTCTTC. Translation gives CASSLDRFNYNEQFF.

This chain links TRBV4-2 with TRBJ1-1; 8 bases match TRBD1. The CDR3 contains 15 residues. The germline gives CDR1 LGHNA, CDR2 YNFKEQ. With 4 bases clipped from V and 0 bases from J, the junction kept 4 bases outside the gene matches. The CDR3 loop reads CASSLRQGMNTEAFF. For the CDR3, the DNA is TGTGCCAGCAGCCTACGACAGGGGATGAACACTGAAGCTTTCTTT.

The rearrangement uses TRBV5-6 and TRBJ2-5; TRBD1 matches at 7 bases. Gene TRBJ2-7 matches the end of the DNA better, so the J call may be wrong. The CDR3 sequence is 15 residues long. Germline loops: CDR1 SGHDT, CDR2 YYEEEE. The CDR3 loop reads CASSYGTDIIYEQYF. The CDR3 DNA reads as TGTGCCAGCAGCTATGGGACAGACATAATCTACGAGCAGTACTTC.

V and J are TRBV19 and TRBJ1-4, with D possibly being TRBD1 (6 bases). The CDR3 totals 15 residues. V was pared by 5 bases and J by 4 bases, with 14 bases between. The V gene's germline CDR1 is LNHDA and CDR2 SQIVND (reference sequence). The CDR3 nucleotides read TGTGCCAGTAGTGCAGTGGGGACATATAATGAAAAACTGTTTTTT. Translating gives CASSAVGTYNEKLFF. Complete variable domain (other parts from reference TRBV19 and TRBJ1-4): DGGITQSPKYLFRKEGQNVTLSCEQNLNHDAMYWYRQDPGQGLRLIYYSQIVNDFQKGDIAEGYSVSREKKESFPLTVTSAQKNPTAFYLCASSAVGTYNEKLFFGSGTQLSVL.

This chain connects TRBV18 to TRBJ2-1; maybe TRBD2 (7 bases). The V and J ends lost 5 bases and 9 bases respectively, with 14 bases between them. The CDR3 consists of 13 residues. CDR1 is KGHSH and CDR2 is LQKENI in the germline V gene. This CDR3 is CASSSSGEGEQFF. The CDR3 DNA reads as TGTGCCAGCTCATCGTCAGGGGAGGGTGAGCAGTTCTTC.

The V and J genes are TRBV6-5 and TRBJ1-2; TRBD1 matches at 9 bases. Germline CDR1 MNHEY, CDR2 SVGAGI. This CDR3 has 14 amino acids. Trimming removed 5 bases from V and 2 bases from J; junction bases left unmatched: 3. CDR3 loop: CASSRTGANYGYTF. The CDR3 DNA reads TGTGCCAGCAGTCGGACAGGGGCGAACTATGGCTACACCTTC.

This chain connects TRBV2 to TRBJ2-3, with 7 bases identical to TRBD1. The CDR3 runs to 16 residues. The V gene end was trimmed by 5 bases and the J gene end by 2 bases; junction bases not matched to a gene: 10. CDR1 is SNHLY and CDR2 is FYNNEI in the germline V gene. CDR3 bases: TGTGCCAGCAGTAGGTTGGGACAGACGTTCACAGATACGCAGTATTTT. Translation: CASSRLGQTFTDTQYF.

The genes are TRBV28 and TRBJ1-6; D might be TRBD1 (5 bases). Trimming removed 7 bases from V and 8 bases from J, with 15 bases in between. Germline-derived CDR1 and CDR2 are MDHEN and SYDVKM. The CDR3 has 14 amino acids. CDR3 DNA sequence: TGTGCCAGCACCATAAGGGGTCAGGATTCACCCCTCCACTTT. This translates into CASTIRGQDSPLHF.

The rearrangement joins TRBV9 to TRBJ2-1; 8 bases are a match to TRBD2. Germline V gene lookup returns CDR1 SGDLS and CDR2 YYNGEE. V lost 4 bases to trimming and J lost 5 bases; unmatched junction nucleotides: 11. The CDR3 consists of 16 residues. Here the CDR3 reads CASSPRDSGVDNEQFF. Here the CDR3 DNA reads TGTGCCAGCAGCCCCCGAGATAGCGGGGTTGACAATGAGCAGTTCTTC.

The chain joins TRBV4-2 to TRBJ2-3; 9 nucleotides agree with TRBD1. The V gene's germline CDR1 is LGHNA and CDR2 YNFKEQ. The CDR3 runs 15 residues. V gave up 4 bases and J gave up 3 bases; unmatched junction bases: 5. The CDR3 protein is CASSLRDRETDTQYF. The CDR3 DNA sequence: TGTGCCAGCAGCCTCCGGGACAGGGAGACAGATACGCAGTATTTT.

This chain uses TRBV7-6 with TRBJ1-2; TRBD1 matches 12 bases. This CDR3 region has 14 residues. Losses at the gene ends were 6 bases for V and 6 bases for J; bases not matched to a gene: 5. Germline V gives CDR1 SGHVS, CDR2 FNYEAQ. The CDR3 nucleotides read TGTGCCAGCAGTCCGGGACAGGGGGCTGATGGCTACACCTTC. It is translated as CASSPGQGADGYTF.

The CDR3 protein is CASRQGFEKLFF. The CDR3 DNA reads as TGTGCCAGCAGACAGGGGTTTGAAAAACTGTTTTTT. The V call is TRBV28, the J call TRBJ1-4; 7 positions match TRBD1. CDR3 length: 12 amino acids. Germline-derived CDR1 and CDR2 are MDHEN and SYDVKM. J gave up 7 bases and V 6 bases, and 2 bases lay outside the gene matches. Looking up the rest from reference TRBV28 and TRBJ1-4 gives the full variable domain: DVKVTQSSRYLVKRTGEKVFLECVQDMDHENMFWYRQDPGLGLRLIYFSYDVKMKEKGDIPEGYSVSREKKERFSLILESASTNQTSMYLCASRQGFEKLFFGSGTQLSVL.

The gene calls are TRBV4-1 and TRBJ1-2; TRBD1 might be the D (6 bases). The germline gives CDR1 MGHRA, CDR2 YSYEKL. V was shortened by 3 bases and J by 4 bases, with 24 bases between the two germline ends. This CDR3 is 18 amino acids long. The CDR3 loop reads CASSQGATAGGFTYGYTF. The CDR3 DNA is TGCGCCAGCAGCCAGGGGGCGACGGCTGGAGGTTTTACCTATGGCTACACCTTC.

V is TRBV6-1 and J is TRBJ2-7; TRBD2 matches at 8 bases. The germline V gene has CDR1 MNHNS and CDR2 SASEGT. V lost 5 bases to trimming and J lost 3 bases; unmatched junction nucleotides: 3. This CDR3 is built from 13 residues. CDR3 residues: CASSPGGYYEQYF. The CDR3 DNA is TGTGCCAGCAGTCCGGGAGGGTACTACGAGCAGTACTTC.

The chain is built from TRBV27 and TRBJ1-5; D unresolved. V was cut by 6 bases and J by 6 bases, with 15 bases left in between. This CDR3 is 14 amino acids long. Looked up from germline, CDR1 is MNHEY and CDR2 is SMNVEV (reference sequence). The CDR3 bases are TGTGCCAGCAGCGCCGGGATATCGGGTCAGCCCCAGCATTTT. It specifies CASSAGISGQPQHF.

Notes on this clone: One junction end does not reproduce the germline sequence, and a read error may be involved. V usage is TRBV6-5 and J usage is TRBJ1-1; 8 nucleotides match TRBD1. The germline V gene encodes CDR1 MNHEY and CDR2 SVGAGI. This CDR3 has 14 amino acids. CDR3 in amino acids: CASSSGTGVTEDFF. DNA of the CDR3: TGTGCCAGCAGCTCCGGGACAGGCGTTACTGAAGATTTCTTT.

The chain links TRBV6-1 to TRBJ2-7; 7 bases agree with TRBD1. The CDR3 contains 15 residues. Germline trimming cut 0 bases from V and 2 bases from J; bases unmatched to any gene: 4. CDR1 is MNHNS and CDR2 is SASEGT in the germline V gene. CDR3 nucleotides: TGTGCCAGCAGTGAAGCGTTGCAGGGGGCCTACGAGCAGTACTTC. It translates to CASSEALQGAYEQYF.

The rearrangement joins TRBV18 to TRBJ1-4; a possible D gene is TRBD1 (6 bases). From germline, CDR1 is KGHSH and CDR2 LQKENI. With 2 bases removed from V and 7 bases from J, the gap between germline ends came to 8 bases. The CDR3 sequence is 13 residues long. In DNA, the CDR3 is TGTGCCAGCTCACCAGGGGGCCCTGAAAAACTGTTTTTT. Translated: CASSPGGPEKLFF.